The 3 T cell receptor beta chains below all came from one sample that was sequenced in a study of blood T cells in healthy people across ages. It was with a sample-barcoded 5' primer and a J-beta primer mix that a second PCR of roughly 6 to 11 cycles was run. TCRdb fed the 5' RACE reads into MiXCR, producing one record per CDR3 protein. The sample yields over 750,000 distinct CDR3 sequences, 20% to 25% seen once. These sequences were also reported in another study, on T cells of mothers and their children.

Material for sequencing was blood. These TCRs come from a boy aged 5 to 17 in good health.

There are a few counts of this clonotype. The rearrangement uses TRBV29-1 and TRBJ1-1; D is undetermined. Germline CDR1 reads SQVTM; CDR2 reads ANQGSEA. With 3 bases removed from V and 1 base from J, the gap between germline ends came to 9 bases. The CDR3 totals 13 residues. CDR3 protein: CSVDVGGNTEAFF. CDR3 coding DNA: TGCAGCGTTGATGTCGGAGGGAACACTGAAGCTTTCTTT.

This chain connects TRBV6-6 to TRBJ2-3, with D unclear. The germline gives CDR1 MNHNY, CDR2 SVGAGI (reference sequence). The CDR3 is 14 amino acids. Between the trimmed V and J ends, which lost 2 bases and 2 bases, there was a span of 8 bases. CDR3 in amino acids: CASSYGSNTDTQYF. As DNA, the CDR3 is TGTGCCAGCAGTTACGGGTCCAACACAGATACGCAGTATTTT.

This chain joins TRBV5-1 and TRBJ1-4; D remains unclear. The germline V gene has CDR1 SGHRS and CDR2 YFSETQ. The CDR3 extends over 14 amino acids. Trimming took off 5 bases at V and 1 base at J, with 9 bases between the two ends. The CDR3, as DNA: TGCGCCAGCAGACTAATTGGAACTAATGAAAAACTGTTTTTT. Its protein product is CASRLIGTNEKLFF.